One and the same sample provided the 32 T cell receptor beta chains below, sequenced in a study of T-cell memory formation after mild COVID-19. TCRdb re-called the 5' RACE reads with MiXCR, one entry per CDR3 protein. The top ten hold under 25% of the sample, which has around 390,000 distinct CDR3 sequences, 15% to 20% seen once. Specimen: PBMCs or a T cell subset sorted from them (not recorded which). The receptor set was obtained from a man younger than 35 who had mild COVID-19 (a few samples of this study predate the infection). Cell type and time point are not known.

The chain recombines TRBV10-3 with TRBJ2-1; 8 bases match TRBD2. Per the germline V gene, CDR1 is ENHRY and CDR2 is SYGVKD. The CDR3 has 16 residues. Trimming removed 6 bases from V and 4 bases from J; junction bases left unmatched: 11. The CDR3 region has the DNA TGTGCCATCAGGCGTTTGCGGGGGGACCCATACAATGAGCAGTTCTTC. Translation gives CAIRRLRGDPYNEQFF.

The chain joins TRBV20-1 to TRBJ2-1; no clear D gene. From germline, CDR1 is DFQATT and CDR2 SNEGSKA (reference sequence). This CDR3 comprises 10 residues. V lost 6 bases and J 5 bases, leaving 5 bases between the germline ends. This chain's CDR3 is CSAADNEQFF. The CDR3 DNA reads TGCAGTGCAGCCGACAATGAGCAGTTCTTC.

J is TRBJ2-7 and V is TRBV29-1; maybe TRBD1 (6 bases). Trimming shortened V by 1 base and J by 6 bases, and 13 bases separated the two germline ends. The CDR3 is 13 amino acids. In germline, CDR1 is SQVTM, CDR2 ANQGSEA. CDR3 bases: TGCAGCGTTGAAGTTCAGGGGTTGGGCGAGCAGTACTTC. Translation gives CSVEVQGLGEQYF.

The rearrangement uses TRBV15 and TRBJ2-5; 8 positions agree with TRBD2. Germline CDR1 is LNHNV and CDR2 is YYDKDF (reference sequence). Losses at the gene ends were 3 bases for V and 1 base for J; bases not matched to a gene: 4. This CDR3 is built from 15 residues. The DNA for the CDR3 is TGTGCCACCAGCAGCGGGGGGGGACGCCAAGAGACCCAGTACTTC. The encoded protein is CATSSGGGRQETQYF.

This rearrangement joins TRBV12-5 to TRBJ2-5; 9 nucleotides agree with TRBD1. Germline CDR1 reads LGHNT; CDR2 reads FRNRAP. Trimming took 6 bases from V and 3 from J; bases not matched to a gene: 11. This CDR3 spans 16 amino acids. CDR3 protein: CASGNPDRGLKETQYF. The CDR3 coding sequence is TGTGCTAGTGGAAACCCGGACAGGGGCCTAAAAGAGACCCAGTACTTC.

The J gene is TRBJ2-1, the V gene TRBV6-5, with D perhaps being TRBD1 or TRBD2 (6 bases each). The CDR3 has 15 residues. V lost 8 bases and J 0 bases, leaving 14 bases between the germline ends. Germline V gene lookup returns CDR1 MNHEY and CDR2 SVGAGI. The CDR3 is CASGGGPSSYNEQFF. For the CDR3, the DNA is TGTGCCAGCGGAGGGGGGCCGAGCTCCTACAATGAGCAGTTCTTC.

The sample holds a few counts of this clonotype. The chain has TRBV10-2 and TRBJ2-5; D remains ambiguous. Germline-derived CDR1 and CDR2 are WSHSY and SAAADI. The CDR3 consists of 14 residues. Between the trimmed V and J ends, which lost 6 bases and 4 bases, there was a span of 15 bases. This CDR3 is CASSTPGRRETQYF. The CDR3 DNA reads TGCGCCAGCAGCACGCCGGGTCGACGAGAGACCCAGTACTTC.

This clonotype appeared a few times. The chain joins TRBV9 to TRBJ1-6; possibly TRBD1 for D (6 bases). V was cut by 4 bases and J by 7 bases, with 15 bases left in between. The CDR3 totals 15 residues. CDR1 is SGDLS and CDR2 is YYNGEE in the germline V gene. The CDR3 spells CASSPGVPRNSPLHF. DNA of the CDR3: TGTGCCAGCAGCCCAGGGGTCCCGAGGAATTCACCCCTCCACTTT.

CDR3 protein: CASSPGQGGVGELFF. The CDR3 DNA sequence: TGTGCCAGCAGCCCCGGACAGGGGGGGGTCGGGGAGCTGTTTTTT. V is TRBV7-6 and J is TRBJ2-2, with 10 bases lining up with TRBD1. Trimming took 5 bases from V and 7 from J; bases not matched to a gene: 7. The CDR3 is 15 residues long. Germline CDR1 is SGHVS and CDR2 is FNYEAQ.

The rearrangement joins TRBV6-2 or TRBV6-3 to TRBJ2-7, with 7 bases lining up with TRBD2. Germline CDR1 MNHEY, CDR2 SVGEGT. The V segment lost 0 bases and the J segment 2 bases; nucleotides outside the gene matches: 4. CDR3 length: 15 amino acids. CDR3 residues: CASSYSGRATYEQYV. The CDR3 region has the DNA TGTGCCAGCAGTTACTCTGGGAGGGCCACCTACGAGCAGTACGTC.

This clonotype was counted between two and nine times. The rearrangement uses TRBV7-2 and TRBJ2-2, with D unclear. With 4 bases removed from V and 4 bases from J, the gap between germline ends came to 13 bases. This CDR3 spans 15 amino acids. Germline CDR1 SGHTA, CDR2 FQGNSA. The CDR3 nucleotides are TGTGCCAGCAGCTATTTCGGTCCACTCACCGGGGAGCTGTTTTTT. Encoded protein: CASSYFGPLTGELFF.

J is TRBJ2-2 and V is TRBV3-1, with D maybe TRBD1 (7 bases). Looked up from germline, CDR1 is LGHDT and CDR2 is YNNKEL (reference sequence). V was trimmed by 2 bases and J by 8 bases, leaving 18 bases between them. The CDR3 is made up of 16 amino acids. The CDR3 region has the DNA TGTGCCAGCAGCCAACTCCAGGGGGGCCTAGCGGGGGAGCTGTTTTTT. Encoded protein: CASSQLQGGLAGELFF.

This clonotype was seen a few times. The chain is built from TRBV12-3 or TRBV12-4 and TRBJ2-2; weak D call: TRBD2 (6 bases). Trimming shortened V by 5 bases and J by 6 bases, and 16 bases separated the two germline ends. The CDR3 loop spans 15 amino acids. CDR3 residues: CASSLRTTDSGELFF. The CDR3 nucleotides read TGTGCCAGCAGTCTCAGGACTACCGATTCCGGGGAGCTGTTTTTT.

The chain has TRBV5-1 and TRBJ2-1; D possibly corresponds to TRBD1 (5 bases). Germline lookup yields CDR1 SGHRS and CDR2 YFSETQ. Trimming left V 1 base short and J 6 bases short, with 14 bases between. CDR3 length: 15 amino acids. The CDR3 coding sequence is TGCGCCAGCAGCTTGACTCAGGGTGCCCGCAATGAGCAGTTCTTC. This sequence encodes CASSLTQGARNEQFF.

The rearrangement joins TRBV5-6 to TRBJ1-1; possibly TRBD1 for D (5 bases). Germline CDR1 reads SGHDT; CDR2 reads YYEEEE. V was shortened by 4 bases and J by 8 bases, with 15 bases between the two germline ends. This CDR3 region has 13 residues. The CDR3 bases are TGTGCCAGCAGCCGCGTGGGACGAGGCGAAGCTTTCTTT. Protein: CASSRVGRGEAFF.

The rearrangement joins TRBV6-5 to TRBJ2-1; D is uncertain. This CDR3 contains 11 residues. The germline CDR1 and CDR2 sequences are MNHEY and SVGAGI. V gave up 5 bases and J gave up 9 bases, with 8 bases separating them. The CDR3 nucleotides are TGTGCCAGCAGTCTCGCGAGTGAGCAGTTCTTC. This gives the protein CASSLASEQFF.

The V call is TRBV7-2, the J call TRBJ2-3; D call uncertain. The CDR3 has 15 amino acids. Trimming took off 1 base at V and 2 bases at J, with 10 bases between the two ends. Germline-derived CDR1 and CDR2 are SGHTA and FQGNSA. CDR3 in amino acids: CASSLGGSYTDTQYF. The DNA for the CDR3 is TGTGCCAGCAGCTTAGGAGGCAGCTACACAGATACGCAGTATTTT. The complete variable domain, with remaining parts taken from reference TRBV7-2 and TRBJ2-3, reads GAGVSQSPSNKVTEKGKDVELRCDPISGHTALYWYRQSLGQGLEFLIYFQGNSAPDKSGLPSDRFSAERTGGSVSTLTIQRTQQEDSAVYLCASSLGGSYTDTQYFGPGTRLTVL.

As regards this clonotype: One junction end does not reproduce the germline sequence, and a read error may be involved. CDR3 in amino acids: CASRLTGGADTQYF. DNA of the CDR3: TGTGCCAGCAGGTTAACGGGGGGGGCAGATACGCAGTATTTT. The V and J genes are TRBV7-3 and TRBJ2-3, with 8 bases lining up with TRBD2. The CDR3 has 14 amino acids. Germline CDR1 reads SGHTA; CDR2 reads FQGTGA.

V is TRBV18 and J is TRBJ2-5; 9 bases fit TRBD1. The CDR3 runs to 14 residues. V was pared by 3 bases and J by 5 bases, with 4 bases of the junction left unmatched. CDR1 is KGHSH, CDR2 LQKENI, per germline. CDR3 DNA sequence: TGTGCCAGCTCACCGGGACAGGGCAAGGAGACCCAGTACTTC. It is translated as CASSPGQGKETQYF. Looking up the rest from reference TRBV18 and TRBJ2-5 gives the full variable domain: NAGVMQNPRHLVRRRGQEARLRCSPMKGHSHVYWYRQLPEEGLKFMVYLQKENIIDESGMPKERFSAEFPKEGPSILRIQQVVRGDSAAYFCASSPGQGKETQYFGPGTRLLVL.

CDR3 sequence reads: CASSLGPIVRGYTF. CDR3 bases: TGTGCCAGCAGCTTAGGGCCTATTGTAAGGGGCTACACCTTC. V usage is TRBV13 and J usage is TRBJ1-2; D is uncertain. CDR3 length equals 14 residues. Germline V CDR1 and CDR2: PRHDT, FYEKMQ (reference sequence). V dropped 0 bases and J dropped 8 bases, with 13 bases sitting between them.

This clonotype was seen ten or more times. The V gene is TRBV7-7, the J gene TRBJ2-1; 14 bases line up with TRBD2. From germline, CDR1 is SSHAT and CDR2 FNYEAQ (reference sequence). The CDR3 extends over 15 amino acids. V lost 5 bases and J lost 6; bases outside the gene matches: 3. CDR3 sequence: CASSRGTSGGNEQFF. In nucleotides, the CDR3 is TGTGCCAGCAGCCGAGGGACTAGCGGGGGCAATGAGCAGTTCTTC.

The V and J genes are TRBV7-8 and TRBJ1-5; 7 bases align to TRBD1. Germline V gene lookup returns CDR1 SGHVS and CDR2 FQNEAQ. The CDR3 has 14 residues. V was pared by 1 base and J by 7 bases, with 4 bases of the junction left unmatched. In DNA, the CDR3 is TGTGCCAGCAGCTTAGACAGGGGAAGGCAGCCCCAGCATTTT. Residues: CASSLDRGRQPQHF. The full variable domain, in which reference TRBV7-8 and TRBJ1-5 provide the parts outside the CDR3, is GAGVSQSPRYKVAKRGQDVALRCDPISGHVSLFWYQQALGQGPEFLTYFQNEAQLDKSGLPSDRFFAERPEGSVSTLKIQRTQQEDSAVYLCASSLDRGRQPQHFGDGTRLSIL.

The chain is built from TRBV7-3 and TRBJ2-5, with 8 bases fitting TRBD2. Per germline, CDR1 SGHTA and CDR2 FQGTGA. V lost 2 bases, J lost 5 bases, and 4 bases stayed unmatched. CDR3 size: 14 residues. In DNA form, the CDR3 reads TGTGCCAGCAGCTTAGAACTAGCGGATGAGACCCAGTACTTC. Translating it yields CASSLELADETQYF.

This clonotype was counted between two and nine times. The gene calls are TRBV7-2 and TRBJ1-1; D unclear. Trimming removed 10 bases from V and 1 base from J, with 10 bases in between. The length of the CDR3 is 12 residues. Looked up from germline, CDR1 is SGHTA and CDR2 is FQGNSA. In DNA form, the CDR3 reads TGTGCCACCAACAAGGGGAACACTGAAGCTTTCTTT. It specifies CATNKGNTEAFF.

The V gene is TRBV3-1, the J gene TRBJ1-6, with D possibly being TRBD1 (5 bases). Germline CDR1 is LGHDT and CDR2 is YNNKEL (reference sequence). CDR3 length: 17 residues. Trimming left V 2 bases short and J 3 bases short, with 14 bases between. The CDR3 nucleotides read TGTGCCAGCAGCCAAAAGGGGACTGTTGGCTATAATTCACCCCTCCACTTT. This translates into CASSQKGTVGYNSPLHF.

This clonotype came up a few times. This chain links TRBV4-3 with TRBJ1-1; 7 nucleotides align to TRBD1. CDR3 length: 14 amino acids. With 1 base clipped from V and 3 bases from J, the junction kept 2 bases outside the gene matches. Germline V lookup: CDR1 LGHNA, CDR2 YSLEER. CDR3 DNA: TGCGCCAGCAGCCAAGCCACAGGGGACACTGAAGCTTTCTTT. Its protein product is CASSQATGDTEAFF.

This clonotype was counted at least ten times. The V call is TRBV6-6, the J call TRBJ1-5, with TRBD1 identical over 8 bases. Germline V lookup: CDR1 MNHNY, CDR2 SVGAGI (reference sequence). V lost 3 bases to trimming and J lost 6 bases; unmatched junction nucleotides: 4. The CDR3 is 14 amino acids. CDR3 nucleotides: TGTGCCAGCAGTTATACGGACAGGGCTCAGCCCCAGCATTTT. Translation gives CASSYTDRAQPQHF.

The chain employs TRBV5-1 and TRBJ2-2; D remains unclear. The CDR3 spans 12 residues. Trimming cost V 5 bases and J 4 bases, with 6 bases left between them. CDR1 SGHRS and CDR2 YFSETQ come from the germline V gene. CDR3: CASREPTGELFF. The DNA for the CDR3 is TGCGCCAGCAGGGAACCCACCGGGGAGCTGTTTTTT.

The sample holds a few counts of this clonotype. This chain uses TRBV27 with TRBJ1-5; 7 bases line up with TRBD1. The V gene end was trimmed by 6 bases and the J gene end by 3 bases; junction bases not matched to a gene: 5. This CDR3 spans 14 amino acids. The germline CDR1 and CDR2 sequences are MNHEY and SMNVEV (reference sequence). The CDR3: CASRVTGLNQPQHF. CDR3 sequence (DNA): TGTGCCAGCAGGGTGACAGGGCTCAATCAGCCCCAGCATTTT.

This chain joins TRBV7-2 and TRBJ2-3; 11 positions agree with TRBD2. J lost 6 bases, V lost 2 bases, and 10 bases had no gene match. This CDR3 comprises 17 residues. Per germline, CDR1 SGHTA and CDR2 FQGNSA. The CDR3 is CASSLIRLAGGGDTQYF. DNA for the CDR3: TGTGCCAGCAGCTTAATCCGTCTAGCGGGGGGCGGGGATACGCAGTATTTT. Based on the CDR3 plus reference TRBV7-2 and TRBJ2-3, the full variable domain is GAGVSQSPSNKVTEKGKDVELRCDPISGHTALYWYRQSLGQGLEFLIYFQGNSAPDKSGLPSDRFSAERTGGSVSTLTIQRTQQEDSAVYLCASSLIRLAGGGDTQYFGPGTRLTVL.

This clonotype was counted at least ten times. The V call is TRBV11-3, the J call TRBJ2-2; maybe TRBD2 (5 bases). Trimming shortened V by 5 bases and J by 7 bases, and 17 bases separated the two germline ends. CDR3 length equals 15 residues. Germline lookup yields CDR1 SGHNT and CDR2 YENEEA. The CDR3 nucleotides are TGTGCCAGCAGCCCCTCCCCGAGGGCCGGCGGGGAGCTGTTTTTT. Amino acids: CASSPSPRAGGELFF.

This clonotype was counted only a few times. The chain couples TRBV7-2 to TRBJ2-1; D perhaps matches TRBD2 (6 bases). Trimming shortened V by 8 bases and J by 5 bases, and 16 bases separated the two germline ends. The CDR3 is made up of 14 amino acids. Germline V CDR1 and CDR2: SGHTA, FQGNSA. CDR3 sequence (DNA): TGTGCCAGCGCTGTGGCGGGGTCCAACAATGAGCAGTTCTTC. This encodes CASAVAGSNNEQFF.